This section outlines one T cell receptor (beta chain) sequence together with its context. The antigen is unknown. The data are from a study of T cells after yellow fever vaccination. From germline, CDR1 is SGHVS and CDR2 FNYEAQ. The CDR3 totals 12 residues. V gave up 5 bases and J gave up 6 bases, with 10 bases separating them. Study-wide results and limits: Reappearance after the booster was observed for most primary-vaccination clones (roughly 95% CD4, almost 90% CD8).

MiXCR was run by TCRdb on the 5' RACE reads, yielding one entry per CDR3 protein. Among about 310,000 distinct CDR3 sequences listed, approximately 3.8% were seen once. This specimen was PBMCs, taken on the day of the yellow fever booster vaccination. The origin of this receptor is a man between 18 and 35 years old who received the YFV17D yellow fever vaccine. The V call is TRBV7-6, the J call TRBJ2-5; D remains unclear. CDR3 nucleotides: TGTGCCAGCAGCCTGGATCAGAAGACCCAGTACTTC. This codes for CASSLDQKTQYF. The whole variable domain, remainder taken from reference TRBV7-6 and TRBJ2-5, is GAGVSQSPRYKVTKRGQDVALRCDPISGHVSLYWYRQALGQGPEFLTYFNYEAQQDKSGLPNDRFSAERPEGSISTLTIQRTEQRDSAMYRCASSLDQKTQYFGPGTRLLVL.